One sample yielded the 29 T cell receptor beta chains listed below, sequenced in a study of OX40 agonist ivuxolimab in advanced cancers. Profiled with immunoSEQ multiplex PCR; TCRdb holds only in-frame clones, not every one. The sample lists nearly 80,000 clones, less than 85% occurring once. Sequences were derived from CD4+ or CD8+ T cells sorted from blood, sampled in a trial of the OX40 agonist ivuxolimab. The receptors originated from an adult with an advanced solid tumor such as melanoma, head and neck, liver or kidney cancer.

This rearrangement joins TRBV6-4 to TRBJ2-5; D is uncertain. The CDR3 is 13 residues long. The ends were cut back, 2 bases at V and 4 bases at J, with 8 bases in the middle. CDR1 and CDR2 from the germline V gene are MRHNA and SNTAGT. This CDR3 is CASSDQKGETQYF. CDR3 sequence (DNA): TGTGCCAGCAGTGACCAGAAGGGAGAGACCCAGTACTTC.

The chain carries TRBV5-1 and TRBJ1-1; D is unclear. The CDR3 consists of 16 residues. Between the trimmed V and J ends, which lost 2 bases and 3 bases, there was a span of 17 bases. Germline loops: CDR1 SGHRS, CDR2 YFSETQ. The CDR3 DNA reads TGCGCCAGCAGCTTTGGCCAGCCTCCCTGGGACACTGAAGCTTTCTTT. This gives the protein CASSFGQPPWDTEAFF.

DNA of the CDR3: TGCAGCGTTGCTAGAGCAGAGACCCAGTACTTC. This gives the protein CSVARAETQYF. The chain carries TRBV29-1 and TRBJ2-5; D remains ambiguous. Germline assignment: CDR1 SQVTM and CDR2 ANQGSEA. The V and J ends lost 4 bases and 4 bases respectively, with 7 bases between them. The CDR3 spans 11 residues.

The chain combines TRBV4-1 with TRBJ1-2; D might be TRBD1 (5 bases). V was shortened by 5 bases and J by 3 bases, with 19 bases between the two germline ends. The germline gives CDR1 MGHRA, CDR2 YSYEKL. CDR3 length: 16 amino acids. The CDR3 sequence: CASSARMGGVHYGYTF. The DNA of the CDR3 is TGCGCCAGCAGCGCCCGAATGGGGGGGGTTCACTATGGCTACACCTTC.

V is TRBV5-4 and J is TRBJ2-5; no firm D call. Germline V gives CDR1 SGHNT, CDR2 YYREEE (reference sequence). This CDR3 has 12 residues. The V gene lost 5 bases and the J gene lost 9 bases, with 14 bases spanning the gap. CDR3 in DNA: TGTGCCAGCAGTCGTGACCGTCAGGCCCAGTACTTC. It is translated as CASSRDRQAQYF.

The chain is built from TRBV5-4 and TRBJ2-1, with D tentatively TRBD2 (5 bases). The V and J ends lost 0 bases and 8 bases respectively, with 15 bases between them. The CDR3 contains 15 residues. Per the germline V gene, CDR1 is SGHNT and CDR2 is YYREEE (reference sequence). The CDR3 DNA reads as TGTGCCAGCAGCTTGGCGAGTCGGGATTTGTATGAGCAGTTCTTC. It codes for CASSLASRDLYEQFF.

V and J are TRBV5-1 and TRBJ2-5; the D gene is possibly TRBD1 (5 bases). CDR1 is SGHRS and CDR2 is YFSETQ in the germline V gene. V was trimmed by 5 bases and J by 0 bases, leaving 11 bases between them. There are 14 residues in the CDR3. Written as DNA, the CDR3 is TGCGCCAGCAGGGGAAGACAGAACCAAGAGACCCAGTACTTC. The encoded protein is CASRGRQNQETQYF.

This clone was observed a single time. This chain joins TRBV18 and TRBJ1-4; D call uncertain. The CDR3 has 12 residues. V gave up 3 bases and J gave up 8 bases, with 7 bases separating them. Germline loops: CDR1 KGHSH, CDR2 LQKENI. CDR3 DNA: TGTGCCAGCTCACCCCGAGGGGAAAAACTGTTTTTT. Translated: CASSPRGEKLFF.

This chain joins TRBV10-2 and TRBJ1-3; D remains unclear. The CDR3 consists of 11 residues. Germline values: CDR1 WSHSY, CDR2 SAAADI. V lost 7 bases to trimming and J lost 7 bases, with 8 bases between them. CDR3 DNA: TGCGCCAGCAATTCGCAGAACACCATATATTTT. This gives the protein CASNSQNTIYF.

The chain combines TRBV5-1 with TRBJ2-1; TRBD2 agrees at 10 bases. The V gene's germline CDR1 is SGHRS and CDR2 YFSETQ. V lost 4 bases, J lost 5 bases, and 3 bases stayed unmatched. There are 14 residues in the CDR3. CDR3 DNA sequence: TGCGCCAGCAGCACTAGCGGGGCTAACAATGAGCAGTTCTTC. Translation: CASSTSGANNEQFF.

The J gene is TRBJ2-5, the V gene TRBV10-3, with D unclear. The CDR3 sequence is 11 residues long. Germline CDR1 and CDR2: ENHRY and SYGVKD. The CDR3 here is CASYSGETQYF. The CDR3, as DNA: TGTGCTAGCTATTCCGGGGAGACCCAGTACTTC.

The rearrangement links TRBV15 to TRBJ2-2; D call uncertain. The CDR3 is 13 amino acids. Germline loops: CDR1 LNHNV, CDR2 YYDKDF (reference sequence). Trimming cost V 3 bases and J 5 bases, with 7 bases left between them. CDR3 amino acids: CATSRTNTGELFF. DNA of the CDR3: TGTGCCACCAGCAGGACCAATACCGGGGAGCTGTTTTTT.

The V gene is TRBV28, the J gene TRBJ2-1; D gene uncertain. Germline V gives CDR1 MDHEN, CDR2 SYDVKM. V was cut by 8 bases and J by 7 bases, with 12 bases left in between. The CDR3 covers 12 residues. CDR3 in DNA: TGTGCCAGCCTACCCCCGAGGAATGAGCAGTTCTTC. Protein product: CASLPPRNEQFF.

The chain links TRBV19 to TRBJ2-7; 9 bases map to TRBD1. This CDR3 is built from 15 residues. Per germline, CDR1 LNHDA and CDR2 SQIVND (reference sequence). Unmatched junction bases numbered 5, after V lost 1 base and J lost 4 bases. In nucleotides, the CDR3 is TGTGCCAGTAGTATAGTAGGGACAGGGCATTACGAGCAGTACTTC. Translation: CASSIVGTGHYEQYF.

The chain has TRBV19 and TRBJ2-2; 14 bases align to TRBD2. Germline V gene lookup returns CDR1 LNHDA and CDR2 SQIVND (reference sequence). The ends lost 6 bases at V and 4 bases at J; junction bases unmatched: 4. This CDR3 region has 16 residues. The CDR3 here is CASSSGTSGSTGELFF. The DNA of the CDR3 is TGTGCCAGTAGCAGTGGGACTAGCGGGAGCACCGGGGAGCTGTTTTTT.

This sequence joins TRBV2 and TRBJ2-1, with no clear D. Germline assignment: CDR1 SNHLY and CDR2 FYNNEI. This CDR3 comprises 14 residues. V lost 7 bases and J 9 bases, leaving 19 bases between the germline ends. CDR3 region: CASKRFVVFSEQFF. CDR3 nucleotides: TGTGCCAGCAAGCGATTTGTGGTTTTTAGTGAGCAGTTCTTC.

CDR3 coding DNA: TGTGCCAGCAGCTTTGGGACAGGGGGGGAAAAACTGTTTTTT. Translating it yields CASSFGTGGEKLFF. The chain employs TRBV5-4 and TRBJ1-4, with TRBD1 matching 11 bases. Germline CDR1 SGHNT, CDR2 YYREEE (reference sequence). This CDR3 is 14 amino acids long. The V gene end was trimmed by 2 bases and the J gene end by 8 bases; junction bases not matched to a gene: 2.

This chain uses TRBV19 with TRBJ2-3; TRBD2 might be the D (7 bases). This CDR3 contains 15 residues. Germline V gene data show CDR1 as LNHDA and CDR2 as SQIVND (reference sequence). Trimming cost V 7 bases and J 4 bases, with 18 bases left between them. CDR3 amino acids: CASTLEGGASDTQYF. The DNA of the CDR3 is TGTGCCAGTACCCTAGAGGGGGGGGCCTCAGATACGCAGTATTTT.

The J gene is TRBJ2-7, the V gene TRBV30; TRBD1 agrees at 7 bases. J gave up 0 bases and V 1 base, and 3 bases lay outside the gene matches. CDR1 GTSNPN and CDR2 SVGIG come from the germline V gene (reference sequence). CDR3 size: 14 residues. The CDR3, as DNA: TGTGCCTGGAGTGGGGGACAGACCTCCTACGAGCAGTACTTC. This sequence encodes CAWSGGQTSYEQYF.

The chain uses TRBV11-1 and TRBJ2-1; TRBD2 matches at 8 bases. The V and J ends lost 6 bases and 1 base, in that order; junction bases with no gene match: 8. The germline V gene encodes CDR1 SGHAT and CDR2 FQDESV (reference sequence). The CDR3 runs 16 residues. CDR3 nucleotides: TGTGCCAGCAGTCACAGCGGGAGTGGGTCCTACAATGAGCAGTTCTTC. As protein: CASSHSGSGSYNEQFF.

The chain combines TRBV7-3 with TRBJ1-1, with D tentatively TRBD1 (5 bases). Germline CDR1 is SGHTA and CDR2 is FQGTGA. V was shortened by 1 base and J by 3 bases, with 6 bases between the two germline ends. This CDR3 has 13 amino acids. CDR3 protein: CASSLRGDTEAFF. Here the CDR3 DNA reads TGTGCCAGCAGCTTAAGGGGCGACACTGAAGCTTTCTTT.

The rearrangement uses TRBV28 and TRBJ1-2; no clear D. V dropped 2 bases and J dropped 4 bases, with 2 bases sitting between them. The CDR3 length is 11 residues. The germline V gene encodes CDR1 MDHEN and CDR2 SYDVKM. The CDR3 coding sequence is TGTGCCAGCAGTTTAACCTATGGCTACACCTTC. Translation gives CASSLTYGYTF.

This rearrangement joins TRBV18 to TRBJ2-3; 8 bases match TRBD1. Germline V CDR1 and CDR2: KGHSH, LQKENI. CDR3 length: 18 residues. V gave up 2 bases and J gave up 0 bases; unmatched junction bases: 10. The chain's CDR3 is CASSPRRLGQGSTDTQYF. The CDR3 DNA reads as TGTGCCAGCTCACCAAGGAGGCTAGGACAGGGCAGCACAGATACGCAGTATTTT. Using reference TRBV18 and TRBJ2-3 for the parts outside the CDR3, the full variable domain is NAGVMQNPRHLVRRRGQEARLRCSPMKGHSHVYWYRQLPEEGLKFMVYLQKENIIDESGMPKERFSAEFPKEGPSILRIQQVVRGDSAAYFCASSPRRLGQGSTDTQYFGPGTRLTVL.

The chain links TRBV15 to TRBJ1-1; D gene uncertain. Germline CDR1 LNHNV, CDR2 YYDKDF (reference sequence). There are 14 residues in the CDR3. Trimming pared 0 bases from V and 11 bases from J, leaving 16 bases between. The DNA of the CDR3 is TGTGCCACCAGCAGAGATATGGTACTCCGAGGGGCTTTCTTT. Residues: CATSRDMVLRGAFF.

The chain employs TRBV7-3 and TRBJ2-3, with TRBD2 matching over 7 bases. Germline trimming cut 0 bases from V and 2 bases from J; bases unmatched to any gene: 8. The CDR3 extends over 17 amino acids. Per germline, CDR1 SGHTA and CDR2 FQGTGA. The CDR3 nucleotides read TGTGCCAGCAGCTTAACTCCCGGGACTACATTCACAGATACGCAGTATTTT. This encodes CASSLTPGTTFTDTQYF.

The J gene is TRBJ2-2, the V gene TRBV19, with 8 bases aligning to TRBD2. The V segment lost 8 bases and the J segment 0 bases; nucleotides outside the gene matches: 2. CDR3 length: 14 amino acids. The germline CDR1 and CDR2 sequences are LNHDA and SQIVND (reference sequence). The CDR3 protein is CASATSANTGELFF. The DNA of the CDR3 is TGTGCCAGTGCGACTAGCGCGAACACCGGGGAGCTGTTTTTT.

This rearrangement joins TRBV9 to TRBJ1-3, with a tentative D call TRBD1 (6 bases). Trimming removed 2 bases at V and 0 bases at J, with 12 bases between. Germline CDR1 is SGDLS and CDR2 is YYNGEE. The CDR3 extends over 16 amino acids. The CDR3 nucleotides are TGTGCCAGCAGCGTCAGGGGTCAATACTCTGGAAACACCATATATTTT. Translation gives CASSVRGQYSGNTIYF.

This clone was detected once. The genes are TRBV5-5 and TRBJ2-5; TRBD2 agrees at 10 bases. V lost 4 bases to trimming and J lost 1 base; unmatched junction nucleotides: 4. Per germline, CDR1 SGHKS and CDR2 YYEKEE (reference sequence). This CDR3 region has 15 residues. The CDR3 bases are TGTGCCAGCAGCGTACTAGCGGGGCTCCAAGAGACCCAGTACTTC. Protein product: CASSVLAGLQETQYF.

This sequence joins TRBV7-9 and TRBJ1-1; D perhaps matches TRBD1 (6 bases). The CDR3 loop spans 17 amino acids. Germline CDR1 SEHNR, CDR2 FQNEAQ (reference sequence). V dropped 7 bases and J dropped 2 bases, with 23 bases sitting between them. CDR3 bases: TGTGCCAGCACCTCCCCACACGGGGGGGCGCCTAACACTGAAGCTTTCTTT. This encodes CASTSPHGGAPNTEAFF. Using reference TRBV7-9 and TRBJ1-1 for the parts outside the CDR3, the full variable domain is DTGVSQNPRHKITKRGQNVTFRCDPISEHNRLYWYRQTLGQGPEFLTYFQNEAQLEKSRLLSDRFSAERPKGSFSTLEIQRTEQGDSAMYLCASTSPHGGAPNTEAFFGQGTRLTVV.